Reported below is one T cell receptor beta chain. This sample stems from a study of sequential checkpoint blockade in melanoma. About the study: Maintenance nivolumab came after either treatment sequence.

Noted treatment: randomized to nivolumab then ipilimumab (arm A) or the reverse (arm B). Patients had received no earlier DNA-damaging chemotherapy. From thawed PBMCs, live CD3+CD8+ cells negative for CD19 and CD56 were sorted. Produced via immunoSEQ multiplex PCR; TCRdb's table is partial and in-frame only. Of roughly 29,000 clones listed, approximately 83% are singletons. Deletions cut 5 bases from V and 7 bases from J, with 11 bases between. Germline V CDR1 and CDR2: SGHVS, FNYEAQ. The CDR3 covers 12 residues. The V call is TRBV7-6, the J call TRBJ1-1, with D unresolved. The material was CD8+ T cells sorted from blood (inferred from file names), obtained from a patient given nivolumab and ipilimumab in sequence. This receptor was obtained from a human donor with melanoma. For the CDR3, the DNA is TGTGCCAGCAGCCCCCTCTCGGGTGAAGCTTTCTTT. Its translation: CASSPLSGEAFF. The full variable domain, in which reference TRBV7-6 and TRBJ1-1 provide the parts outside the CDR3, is GAGVSQSPRYKVTKRGQDVALRCDPISGHVSLYWYRQALGQGPEFLTYFNYEAQQDKSGLPNDRFSAERPEGSISTLTIQRTEQRDSAMYRCASSPLSGEAFFGQGTRLTVV.